The entry below gives a single T cell receptor beta chain sequence along with its context. The CDR3 spans 14 residues. The V and J ends lost 5 bases and 1 base respectively, with 11 bases between them. Germline V gene data show CDR1 as MDHEN and CDR2 as SYDVKM. Original handling: It was from reference gene primer amplification that nucleated cell counts were estimated. TCRdb's copy holds only in-frame clones and misses some; the assay was immunoSEQ multiplex PCR. For V, J and clone size, that table is used; D and trimming come from the DNA. The sample yields more than 50,000 clones, approximately 89% seen once. This entry belongs to a study of blood T cell repertoires in COVID-19. Study background: The study drew acute and convalescent COVID-19 samples from the United States, Italy and Spain. From T cells, B-cell-depleted T cells, or PBMCs came the material, which was cDNA or gDNA.

Material for sequencing was peripheral blood. The clonotype was recovered from a man in his 60s with active COVID-19. The gene calls are TRBV28 and TRBJ1-1, with TRBD1 as a possible D gene (5 bases). For the CDR3, the DNA is TGTGCCAGCAGTACCCCGACAGCGAACACTGAAGCTTTCTTT. This encodes CASSTPTANTEAFF.